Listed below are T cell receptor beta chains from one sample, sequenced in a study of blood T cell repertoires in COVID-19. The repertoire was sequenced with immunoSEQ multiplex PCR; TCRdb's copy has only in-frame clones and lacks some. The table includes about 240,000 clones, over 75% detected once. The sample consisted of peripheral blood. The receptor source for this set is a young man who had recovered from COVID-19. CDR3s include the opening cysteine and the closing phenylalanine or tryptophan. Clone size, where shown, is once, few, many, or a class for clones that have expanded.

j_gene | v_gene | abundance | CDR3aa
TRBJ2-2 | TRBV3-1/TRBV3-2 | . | CASSLTGTGIAGELFF
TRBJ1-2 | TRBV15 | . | CATSRAGNNYGYTF
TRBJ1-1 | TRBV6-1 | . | CASSERVGQGNTEAFF
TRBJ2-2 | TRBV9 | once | CASSPLDRGELFF
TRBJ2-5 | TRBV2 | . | CASKRGGRETQYF
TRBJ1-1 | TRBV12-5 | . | CASGRDTITEAFF
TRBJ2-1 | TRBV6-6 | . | CATKGTGVANEQFF
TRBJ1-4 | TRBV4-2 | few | CASSQEGTGGSEKLFF
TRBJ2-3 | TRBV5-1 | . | CASSLGRGRDTDTQYF
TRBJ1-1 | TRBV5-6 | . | CASSWTGGSGTEAFF
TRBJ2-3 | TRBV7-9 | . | CASSARTGGATDTQYF
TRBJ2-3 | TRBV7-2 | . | CASSLLAGADTQYF
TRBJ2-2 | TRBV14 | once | CASAFLGTGELFF
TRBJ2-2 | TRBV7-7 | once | CASSLSGAQGTGELFF
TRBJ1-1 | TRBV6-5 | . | CASRKPGGGTEAFF
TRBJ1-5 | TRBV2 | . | CASDGQGLLEPQHF
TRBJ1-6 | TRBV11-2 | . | CASSRQPGHNAPLHF
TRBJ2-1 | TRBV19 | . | CASSMDRANEQFF
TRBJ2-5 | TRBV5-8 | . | CASSFTGHLKETQYF
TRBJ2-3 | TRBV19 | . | CASSIGDLGDTQYF
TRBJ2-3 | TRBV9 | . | CASSEAGTSTDTQYF
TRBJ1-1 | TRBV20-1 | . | CSALDRFEAFF
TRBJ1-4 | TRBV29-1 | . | CSVVAGPNEKLFF
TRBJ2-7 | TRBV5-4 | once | CASSREGGSYEQYF
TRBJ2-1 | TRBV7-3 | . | CASSSNGQSNEQFF
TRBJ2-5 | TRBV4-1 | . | CASSQGAELYQETQYF
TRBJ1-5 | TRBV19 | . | CASGTFSNQPQHF
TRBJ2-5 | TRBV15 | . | CATSRDLRTGAETQYF
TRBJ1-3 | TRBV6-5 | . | CASTERPGNTIYF
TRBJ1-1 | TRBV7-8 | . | CASSLSGMNTEAFF
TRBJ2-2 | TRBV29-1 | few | CSVFFRDTGELFF
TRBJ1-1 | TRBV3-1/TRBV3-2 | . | CASSQRQGTTEAFF
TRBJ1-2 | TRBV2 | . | CASSETANYGYTF
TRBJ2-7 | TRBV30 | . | CAWTAIRGCEQYF
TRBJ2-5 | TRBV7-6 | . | CASSLGPQGFQETQYF
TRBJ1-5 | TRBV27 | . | CASSFNRREAQHF
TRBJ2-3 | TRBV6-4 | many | CASSDSTTGGDTQYF
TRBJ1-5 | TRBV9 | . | CASSVTGGPNQPQHF
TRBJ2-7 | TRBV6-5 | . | CASSYRYYGPYEQYF
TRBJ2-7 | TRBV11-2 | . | CASSLAHSYEQYF
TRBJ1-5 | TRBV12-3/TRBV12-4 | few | CASGPAPDEPQHF
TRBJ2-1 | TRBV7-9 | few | CASSLGAGDYNEQFF
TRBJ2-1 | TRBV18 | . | CASSPPGLAGGSNEQFF
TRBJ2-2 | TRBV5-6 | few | CASSLDGGELFF
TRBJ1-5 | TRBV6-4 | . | CASRTVNQPQHF
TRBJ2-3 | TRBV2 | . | CATRPWRLYTQYF
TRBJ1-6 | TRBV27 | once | CASKGTGERSLHF
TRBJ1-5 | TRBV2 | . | CASEGQATWQPQHF
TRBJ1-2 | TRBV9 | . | CASSPQTGANYGYTF
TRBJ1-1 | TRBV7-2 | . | CASSQRTGRHTEAFF